This entry lists 30 T cell receptor beta chains sequenced from one sample in a study of T cell repertoires in cytomegalovirus infection. TCRdb fed the reads into MiXCR, producing one record per CDR3 protein. This table has approximately 1,000,000 distinct CDR3 sequences, approximately 30% appearing once. These receptors' antigens are unknown. Specimen: cultured CD8+ T cells from PBMCs, collected from culture after CMV antigen stimulation. Receptors were obtained from a human donor in good health (CMV status not recorded). Some clones in this sample may be carry-over from other donors' samples.

The chain carries TRBV28 and TRBJ2-2; 9 bases line up with TRBD1. Germline loops: CDR1 MDHEN, CDR2 SYDVKM. The CDR3 spans 18 residues. V lost 3 bases to trimming and J lost 3 bases; unmatched junction nucleotides: 11. The CDR3 here is CASSFPPRGQGYTGELFF. The CDR3 DNA reads as TGTGCCAGCAGTTTCCCGCCTCGGGGACAGGGTTACACCGGGGAGCTGTTTTTT.

This clonotype was seen at least ten times. The chain has TRBV12-3 or TRBV12-4 and TRBJ2-2; the D gene is possibly TRBD1 (6 bases). V was cut by 3 bases and J by 5 bases, with 13 bases left in between. This CDR3 has 15 amino acids. DNA of the CDR3: TGTGCCAGCAGTTTGGTAGGGGGTAGGACCGGGGAGCTGTTTTTT. This translates into CASSLVGGRTGELFF.

J is TRBJ2-1 and V is TRBV27, with D possibly being TRBD1 or TRBD2 (5 bases each). Germline CDR1 is MNHEY and CDR2 is SMNVEV (reference sequence). This CDR3 spans 13 amino acids. The ends were cut back, 4 bases at V and 10 bases at J, with 14 bases in the middle. CDR3 DNA: TGTGCCAGCAGTTACCGGGACCTCGGGGAGCAGTTCTTC. Protein: CASSYRDLGEQFF.

The table lists this clonotype with many counts. The chain joins TRBV19 to TRBJ2-2; D not certain. V shed 1 base and J shed 2 bases, with 14 bases lying between them. The CDR3 has 17 amino acids. Germline-derived CDR1 and CDR2 are LNHDA and SQIVND (reference sequence). DNA for the CDR3: TGTGCCAGTAGTATAGTGAAATGGTTGAGTAACACCGGGGAGCTGTTTTTT. Amino acid sequence: CASSIVKWLSNTGELFF.

V usage is TRBV28 and J usage is TRBJ2-3; 12 nucleotides match TRBD2. J lost 4 bases, V lost 4 bases, and 6 bases had no gene match. The CDR3 covers 16 residues. Germline V gene data show CDR1 as MDHEN and CDR2 as SYDVKM. In nucleotides, the CDR3 is TGTGCCAGCAGTTATCTACTAGCGGGGGGCTCAGATACGCAGTATTTT. It specifies CASSYLLAGGSDTQYF.

On this clonotype itself: No conserved phenylalanine or tryptophan is present at the end of the CDR3, so a read error is the likely explanation. The limits of the CDR3 on the DNA are not certain, so only TCRdb's listed CDR3 is given. The chain joins TRBV7-8 to TRBJ1-2; TRBD1 is taken as the D call from the table, unchecked against the DNA. From germline, CDR1 is SGHVS and CDR2 FQNEAQ. A total of 14 residues make up the CDR3, ends included. CDR3: CASSLGGTGGAVLL.

The J gene is TRBJ2-7, the V gene TRBV7-9; 11 nucleotides agree with TRBD1. The germline V gene has CDR1 SEHNR and CDR2 FQNEAQ (reference sequence). V lost 5 bases and J lost 2; bases outside the gene matches: 5. The CDR3 totals 15 residues. CDR3 sequence (DNA): TGTGCCAGCAGCCCATGGACAGGGGGCCCCTACGAGCAGTACTTC. This codes for CASSPWTGGPYEQYF.

In the case of this clonotype: At one of its ends the junction is not consistent with the germline gene, which may arise from a read error. The chain is built from TRBV12-3 or TRBV12-4 and TRBJ2-1, with TRBD2 matching over 7 bases. The CDR3 sequence is 18 residues long. The DNA for the CDR3 is TGTGCCAGCAGTATGTATTTAGCGGGCCTGAGCTCCTGCAATGAGCAGTTCTTC. Its translation: CASSMYLAGLSSCNEQFF.

This clonotype came up a few times. This chain uses TRBV7-9 with TRBJ1-3; D may be TRBD1 (6 bases). The CDR3 has 15 residues. Germline-derived CDR1 and CDR2 are SEHNR and FQNEAQ (reference sequence). V lost 6 bases and J 4 bases, leaving 16 bases between the germline ends. The CDR3: CASSETGASGNTIYF. The DNA of the CDR3 is TGTGCCAGCAGTGAGACGGGGGCGTCAGGAAACACCATATATTTT.

The chain uses TRBV3-1 and TRBJ2-7; D call uncertain. CDR3 size: 13 residues. Per germline, CDR1 LGHDT and CDR2 YNNKEL (reference sequence). Between the trimmed V and J ends, which lost 0 bases and 3 bases, there was a span of 6 bases. The CDR3: CASSQDLDYEQYF. The CDR3 region has the DNA TGTGCCAGCAGCCAAGATCTGGACTACGAGCAGTACTTC.

The V and J genes are TRBV6-5 and TRBJ1-1; D not certain. Trimming removed 2 bases from V and 5 bases from J, with 9 bases in between. Germline values: CDR1 MNHEY, CDR2 SVGAGI. The CDR3 spans 13 residues. The CDR3 DNA sequence: TGTGCCAGCAGTTACGCCCCCTATACTGAAGCTTTCTTT. This sequence encodes CASSYAPYTEAFF.

This clonotype was detected only a few times. The chain recombines TRBV10-2 with TRBJ1-1, with D perhaps matching TRBD1 (5 bases). From germline, CDR1 is WSHSY and CDR2 SAAADI. The CDR3 covers 13 residues. Between the trimmed V and J ends, which lost 6 bases and 3 bases, there was a span of 11 bases. Here the CDR3 DNA reads TGCGCCAGCAGACCTGACAGTGACACTGAAGCTTTCTTT. This sequence encodes CASRPDSDTEAFF.

V usage is TRBV6-5 and J usage is TRBJ2-7; D is ambiguous. The CDR3 extends over 13 amino acids. CDR1 and CDR2 from the germline V gene are MNHEY and SVGAGI. V shed 0 bases and J shed 2 bases, with 5 bases lying between them. The CDR3 region has the DNA TGTGCCAGCAGTTACTCTTCCGCCTACGAGCAGTACTTC. It translates to CASSYSSAYEQYF.

This clonotype was found many times. J is TRBJ2-3 and V is TRBV7-3; 7 nucleotides match TRBD2. Germline lookup yields CDR1 SGHTA and CDR2 FQGTGA. This CDR3 has 15 amino acids. Germline trimming cut 0 bases from V and 2 bases from J; bases unmatched to any gene: 2. The CDR3 DNA follows: TGTGCCAGCAGCTTAACAGCGGGGTTCACAGATACGCAGTATTTT. Translated, it gives CASSLTAGFTDTQYF. The full variable domain, in which reference TRBV7-3 and TRBJ2-3 provide the parts outside the CDR3, is GAGVSQTPSNKVTEKGKYVELRCDPISGHTALYWYRQSLGQGPEFLIYFQGTGAADDSGLPNDRFFAVRPEGSVSTLKIQRTERGDSAVYLCASSLTAGFTDTQYFGPGTRLTVL.

This clonotype was detected a few times. This chain joins TRBV7-9 and TRBJ2-2; 9 nucleotides line up with TRBD1. The germline gives CDR1 SEHNR, CDR2 FQNEAQ (reference sequence). V trimming: 5 bases; J trimming: 9 bases; junction bases outside the gene matches: 10. The CDR3 contains 15 residues. CDR3 in amino acids: CASSPRTGVSWELFF. In DNA form, the CDR3 reads TGTGCCAGCAGCCCTAGGACAGGGGTTTCCTGGGAGCTGTTTTTT.

The chain uses TRBV7-6 and TRBJ2-7, with TRBD1 matching over 7 bases. The V gene end was trimmed by 3 bases and the J gene end by 5 bases; junction bases not matched to a gene: 7. CDR3 length: 14 amino acids. Per germline, CDR1 SGHVS and CDR2 FNYEAQ. Here the CDR3 reads CASSLRAGGNEQYF. The CDR3 DNA reads TGTGCCAGCAGCTTGAGGGCAGGGGGTAACGAGCAGTACTTC.

The chain combines TRBV7-9 with TRBJ1-1; D is possibly TRBD1 (5 bases). The CDR3 has 18 residues. The germline CDR1 and CDR2 sequences are SEHNR and FQNEAQ (reference sequence). Deletions cut 4 bases from V and 0 bases from J, with 21 bases between. Here the CDR3 DNA reads TGTGCCAGCAGCTACGTACAAAGACAGAAGTCGATGAACACTGAAGCTTTCTTT. Translating it yields CASSYVQRQKSMNTEAFF.

The chain combines TRBV12-5 with TRBJ1-1; D is unclear. V gave up 0 bases and J gave up 2 bases, with 4 bases separating them. CDR1 LGHNT and CDR2 FRNRAP come from the germline V gene. The CDR3 has 13 amino acids. CDR3 sequence reads: CASGLVGNTEAFF. CDR3 sequence (DNA): TGTGCTAGTGGTTTGGTTGGTAACACTGAAGCTTTCTTT.

The CDR3 loop reads CASSQLRQQNTEAFF. In DNA form, the CDR3 reads TGCGCCAGCAGTCAATTGCGGCAGCAAAACACTGAAGCTTTCTTT. The rearrangement uses TRBV23-1 and TRBJ1-1; D is undetermined. TRBV23-1 is classed as an ORF, of uncertain function. There are 15 residues in the CDR3. Trimming left V 1 base short and J 2 bases short, with 11 bases between.

This clonotype showed up just a few times. V gene TRBV5-4 combines with J gene TRBJ2-2; a weak D match, TRBD2 (5 bases). Germline V gene data show CDR1 as SGHNT and CDR2 as YYREEE (reference sequence). The CDR3 extends over 15 amino acids. The germline V and J ends were trimmed by 3 bases and 6 bases, with 15 bases remaining between them. CDR3 residues: CASSSRDQNSGELFF. Here the CDR3 DNA reads TGTGCCAGCAGCTCCCGGGATCAGAATTCCGGGGAGCTGTTTTTT.

As concerns this clonotype: This may arise from a read error, as a much more abundant clone is one base away. V usage is TRBV6-1 and J usage is TRBJ2-1; D perhaps matches TRBD2 (5 bases). V lost 10 bases and J 0 bases, leaving 19 bases between the germline ends. Germline assignment: CDR1 MNHNS and CDR2 SASEGT. The CDR3 extends over 16 amino acids. CDR3: CANRTGRGSSYNEQFF. The DNA of the CDR3 is TGTGCCAACAGAACCGGACGGGGAAGCTCCTACAATGAGCAGTTCTTC.

This clonotype was counted only a few times. An end of the junction does not agree with germline; a read error may underlie this. The chain recombines TRBV6-8 with TRBJ2-2; the D is unclear. CDR3 length equals 14 residues. Germline CDR1 is MNHGY and CDR2 is SAAAGT. CDR3 region: CASSYGPNIGELFF. CDR3 DNA: TGTGCCAGCAGTTACGGACCGAACATCGGGGAGCTGTTTTTT.

The chain joins TRBV5-1 to TRBJ2-7; D ambiguous. Germline CDR1 reads SGHRS; CDR2 reads YFSETQ. The CDR3 consists of 15 residues. Trimming pared 2 bases from V and 2 bases from J, leaving 14 bases between. CDR3 nucleotides: TGCGCCAGCAGCTTTTTCGCGCAGGAGCCCTACGAGCAGTACTTC. The encoded protein is CASSFFAQEPYEQYF.

The J gene is TRBJ2-3, the V gene TRBV9; D not resolved. Trimming cost V 0 bases and J 4 bases, with 6 bases left between them. The CDR3 runs 13 residues. In germline, CDR1 is SGDLS, CDR2 YYNGEE. CDR3 region: CASSVATPDTQYF. DNA of the CDR3: TGTGCCAGCAGCGTAGCTACCCCAGATACGCAGTATTTT.

V gene TRBV27 combines with J gene TRBJ2-1; 10 positions match TRBD1. V trimming: 3 bases; J trimming: 7 bases; junction bases outside the gene matches: 6. Germline values: CDR1 MNHEY, CDR2 SMNVEV (reference sequence). There are 15 residues in the CDR3. Here the CDR3 DNA reads TGTGCCAGCAGTTTGATCCGGACAGGGGGAAATGAGCAGTTCTTC. Amino acids: CASSLIRTGGNEQFF.

This clonotype was detected only a few times. The chain has TRBV6-2 or TRBV6-3 and TRBJ2-2, with 8 nucleotides matching TRBD1. The V gene's germline CDR1 is MNHEY and CDR2 SVGEGT. The CDR3 is made up of 13 amino acids. The V gene end was trimmed by 9 bases and the J gene end by 5 bases; junction bases not matched to a gene: 5. The CDR3 here is CASGQGDTGELFF. The DNA for the CDR3 is TGTGCCAGTGGACAGGGAGATACCGGGGAGCTGTTTTTT.

This sequence joins TRBV7-9 and TRBJ2-1; D is ambiguous. Trimming left V 7 bases short and J 12 bases short, with 7 bases between. The CDR3 loop spans 9 amino acids. Germline V gives CDR1 SEHNR, CDR2 FQNEAQ (reference sequence). The CDR3 DNA follows: TGTGCCAGCACCCCTGGGCAGTTCTTC. Its protein is CASTPGQFF.

This clonotype was counted a few times. The rearrangement joins TRBV19 to TRBJ2-3; D remains ambiguous. V lost 1 base, J lost 6 bases, and 11 bases lay in between. This CDR3 is built from 14 residues. Per germline, CDR1 LNHDA and CDR2 SQIVND (reference sequence). The CDR3 here is CASSIVAEADTQYF. CDR3 DNA: TGTGCCAGTAGTATAGTCGCCGAGGCGGATACGCAGTATTTT.

The chain combines TRBV27 with TRBJ2-5; D is unresolved. Germline CDR1 is MNHEY and CDR2 is SMNVEV (reference sequence). This CDR3 spans 12 amino acids. The V end was cut by 5 bases, the J end by 1 base, with 5 bases between. CDR3 bases: TGTGCCAGCAGTCCGACCCAAGAGACCCAGTACTTC. The encoded protein is CASSPTQETQYF.

The genes are TRBV6-1 and TRBJ2-7; D is perhaps TRBD2 (5 bases). V was trimmed by 1 base and J by 4 bases, leaving 23 bases between them. Germline V CDR1 and CDR2: MNHNS, SASEGT. This CDR3 is 18 amino acids long. CDR3 coding DNA: TGTGCCAGCAGTGAAGACCCAGCGAGAATGAGGGTTTTATACGAGCAGTACGTC. It translates to CASSEDPARMRVLYEQYV.